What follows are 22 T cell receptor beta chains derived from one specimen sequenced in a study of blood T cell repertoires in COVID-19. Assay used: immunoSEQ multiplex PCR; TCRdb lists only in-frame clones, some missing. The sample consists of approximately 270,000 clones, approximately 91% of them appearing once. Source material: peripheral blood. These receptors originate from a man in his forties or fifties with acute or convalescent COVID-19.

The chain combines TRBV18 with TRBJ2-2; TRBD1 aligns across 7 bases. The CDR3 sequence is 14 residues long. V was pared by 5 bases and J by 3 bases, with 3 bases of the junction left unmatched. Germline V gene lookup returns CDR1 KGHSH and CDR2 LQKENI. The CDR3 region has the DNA TGTGCCAGCTCAACAGGGGCCGACACCGGGGAGCTGTTTTTT. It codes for CASSTGADTGELFF.

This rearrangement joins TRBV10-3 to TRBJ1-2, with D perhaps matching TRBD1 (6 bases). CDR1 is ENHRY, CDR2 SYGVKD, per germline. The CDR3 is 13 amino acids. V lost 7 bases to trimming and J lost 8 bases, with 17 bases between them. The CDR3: CAIKAGARDGYTF. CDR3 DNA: TGTGCCATCAAAGCGGGGGCCAGAGACGGCTACACCTTC.

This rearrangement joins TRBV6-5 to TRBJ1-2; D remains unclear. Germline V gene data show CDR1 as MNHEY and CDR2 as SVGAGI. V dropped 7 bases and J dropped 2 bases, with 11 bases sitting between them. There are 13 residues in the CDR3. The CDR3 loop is CASTGKTNYGYTF. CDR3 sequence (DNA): TGTGCCAGCACGGGGAAGACCAACTATGGCTACACCTTC.

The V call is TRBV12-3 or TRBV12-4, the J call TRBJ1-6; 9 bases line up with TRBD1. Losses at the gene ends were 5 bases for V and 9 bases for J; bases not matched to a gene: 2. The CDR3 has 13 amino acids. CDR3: CASSDRGSSPLHF. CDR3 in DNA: TGTGCCAGCAGTGACAGGGGGAGTTCACCCCTCCACTTT.

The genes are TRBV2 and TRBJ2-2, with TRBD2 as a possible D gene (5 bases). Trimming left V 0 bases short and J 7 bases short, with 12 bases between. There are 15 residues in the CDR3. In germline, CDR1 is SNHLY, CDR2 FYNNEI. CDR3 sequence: CASSEAELRGGELFF. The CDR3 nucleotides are TGTGCCAGCAGTGAAGCGGAGCTTCGGGGCGGGGAGCTGTTTTTT.

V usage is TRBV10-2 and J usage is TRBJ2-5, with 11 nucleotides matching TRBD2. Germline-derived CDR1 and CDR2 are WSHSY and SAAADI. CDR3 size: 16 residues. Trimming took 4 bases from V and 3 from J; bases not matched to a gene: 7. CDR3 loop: CASSVPLTSGEETQYF. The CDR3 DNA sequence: TGCGCCAGCAGTGTCCCCTTGACTAGCGGGGAAGAGACCCAGTACTTC.

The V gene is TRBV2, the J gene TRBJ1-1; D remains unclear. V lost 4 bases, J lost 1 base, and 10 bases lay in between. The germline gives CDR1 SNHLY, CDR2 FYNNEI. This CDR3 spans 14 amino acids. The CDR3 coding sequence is TGTGCCAGCAGTGGGGTGACAAGGAACACTGAAGCTTTCTTT. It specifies CASSGVTRNTEAFF.

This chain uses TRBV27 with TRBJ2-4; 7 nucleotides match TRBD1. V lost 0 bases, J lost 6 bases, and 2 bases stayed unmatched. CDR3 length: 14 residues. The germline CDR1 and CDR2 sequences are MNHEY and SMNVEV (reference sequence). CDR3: CASSLSAGGNIQYF. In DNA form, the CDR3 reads TGTGCCAGCAGTTTATCGGCAGGGGGAAACATTCAGTACTTC.

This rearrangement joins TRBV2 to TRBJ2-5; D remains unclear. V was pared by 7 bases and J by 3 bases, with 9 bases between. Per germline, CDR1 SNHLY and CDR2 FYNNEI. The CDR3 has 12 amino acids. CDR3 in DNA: TGTGCCAGCACCAACTTCGAAGAGACCCAGTACTTC. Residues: CASTNFEETQYF.

The chain's CDR3 is CASSQVSQNNSPLHF. The DNA of the CDR3 is TGTGCCAGCAGCCAAGTAAGTCAGAATAATTCACCCCTCCACTTT. This chain uses TRBV3-1 (or the pseudogene TRBV3-2) with TRBJ1-6, with D hard to call. This CDR3 is built from 15 residues. The germline V gene has CDR1 LGHDT and CDR2 YNNKEL (reference sequence). V lost 1 base to trimming and J lost 5 bases, with 9 bases between them.

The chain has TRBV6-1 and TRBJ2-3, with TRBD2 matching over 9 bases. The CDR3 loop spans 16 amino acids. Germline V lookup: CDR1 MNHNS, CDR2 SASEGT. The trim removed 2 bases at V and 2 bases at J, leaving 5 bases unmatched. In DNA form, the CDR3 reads TGTGCCAGCAGTGAATGGGGCGGGGGGGTCACAGATACGCAGTATTTT. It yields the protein CASSEWGGGVTDTQYF.

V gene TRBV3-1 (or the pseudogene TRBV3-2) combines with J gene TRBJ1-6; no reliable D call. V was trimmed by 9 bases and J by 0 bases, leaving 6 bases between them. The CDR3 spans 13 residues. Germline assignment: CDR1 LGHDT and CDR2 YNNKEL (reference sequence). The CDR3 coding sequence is TGTGCCAGTCACAGCTCCTATAATTCACCCCTCCACTTT. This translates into CASHSSYNSPLHF.

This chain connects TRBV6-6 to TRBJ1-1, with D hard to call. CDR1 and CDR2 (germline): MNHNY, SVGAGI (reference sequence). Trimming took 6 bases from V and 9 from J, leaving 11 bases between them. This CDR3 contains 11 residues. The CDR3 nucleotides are TGTGCCAGCAGCCCGACGGGTCAAGCTTTCTTT. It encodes CASSPTGQAFF.

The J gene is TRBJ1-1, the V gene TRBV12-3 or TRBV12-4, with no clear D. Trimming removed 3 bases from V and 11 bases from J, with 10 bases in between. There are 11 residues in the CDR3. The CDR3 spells CASSFAGIAFF. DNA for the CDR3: TGTGCCAGCAGTTTCGCGGGCATCGCTTTCTTT.

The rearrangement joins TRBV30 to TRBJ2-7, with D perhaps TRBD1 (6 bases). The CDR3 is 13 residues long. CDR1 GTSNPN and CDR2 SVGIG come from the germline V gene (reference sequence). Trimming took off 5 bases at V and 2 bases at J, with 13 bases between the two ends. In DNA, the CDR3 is TGTGCCTGGGGGGGCCGAAATACCTACGAGCAGTACTTC. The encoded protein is CAWGGRNTYEQYF.

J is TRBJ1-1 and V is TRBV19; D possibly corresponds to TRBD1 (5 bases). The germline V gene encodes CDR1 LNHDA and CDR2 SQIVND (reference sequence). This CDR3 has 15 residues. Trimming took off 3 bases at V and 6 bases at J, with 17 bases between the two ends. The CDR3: CASSIPPGGSAEAFF. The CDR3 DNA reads TGTGCCAGTAGTATCCCCCCCGGGGGATCGGCTGAAGCTTTCTTT.

The CDR3 reads CASSLAVPYEQYF. In nucleotides, the CDR3 is TGTGCCAGCAGCTTGGCAGTCCCCTACGAGCAGTACTTC. This chain joins TRBV11-2 and TRBJ2-7; D gene uncertain. V was clipped by 3 bases and J by 2 bases, with 8 bases between them. Per the germline V gene, CDR1 is SGHAT and CDR2 is FQNNGV. CDR3 length: 13 residues. Based on the CDR3 plus reference TRBV11-2 and TRBJ2-7, the full variable domain is EAGVAQSPRYKIIEKRQSVAFWCNPISGHATLYWYQQILGQGPKLLIQFQNNGVVDDSQLPKDRFSAERLKGVDSTLKIQPAKLEDSAVYLCASSLAVPYEQYFGPGTRLTVT.

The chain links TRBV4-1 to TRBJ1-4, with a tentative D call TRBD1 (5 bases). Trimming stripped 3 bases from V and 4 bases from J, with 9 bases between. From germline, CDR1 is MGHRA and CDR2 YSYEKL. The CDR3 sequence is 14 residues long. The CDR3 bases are TGCGCCAGCAGCCAGACGGGACTTAATGAAAAACTGTTTTTT. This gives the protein CASSQTGLNEKLFF.

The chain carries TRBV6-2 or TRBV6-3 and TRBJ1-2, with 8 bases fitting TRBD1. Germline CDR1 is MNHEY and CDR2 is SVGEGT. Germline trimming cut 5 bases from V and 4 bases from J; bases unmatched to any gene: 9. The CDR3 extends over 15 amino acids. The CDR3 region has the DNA TGTGCCAGCAGTACCTCCAGGGGGCTGGGCTATGGCTACACCTTC. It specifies CASSTSRGLGYGYTF.

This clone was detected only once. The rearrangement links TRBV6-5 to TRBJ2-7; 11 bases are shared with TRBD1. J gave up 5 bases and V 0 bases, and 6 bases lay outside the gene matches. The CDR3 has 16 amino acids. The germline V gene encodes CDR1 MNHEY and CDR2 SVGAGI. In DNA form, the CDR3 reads TGTGCCAGCAGTTACTCCTCCGGGACAGGGGGAGACGAGCAGTACTTC. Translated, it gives CASSYSSGTGGDEQYF.

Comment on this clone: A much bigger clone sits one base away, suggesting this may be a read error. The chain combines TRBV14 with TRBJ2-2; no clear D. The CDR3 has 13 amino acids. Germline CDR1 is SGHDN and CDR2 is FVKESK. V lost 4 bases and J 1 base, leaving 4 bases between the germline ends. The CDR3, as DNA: TGTGCCAGCAGCCTCGGGAACACCGGGGAGCTGTTTTTT. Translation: CASSLGNTGELFF.

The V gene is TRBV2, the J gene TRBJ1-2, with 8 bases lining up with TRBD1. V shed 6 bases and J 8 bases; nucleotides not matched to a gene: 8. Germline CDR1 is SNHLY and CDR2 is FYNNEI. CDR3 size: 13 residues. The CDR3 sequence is CASRGQETGGYTF. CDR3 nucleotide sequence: TGTGCCAGCAGGGGACAGGAAACGGGGGGCTACACCTTC.